Listed here are 26 T cell receptor beta chains from one sample, sequenced in a study of T cell clonality in common variable immunodeficiency. Sequencing was performed with immunoSEQ multiplex PCR; in TCRdb, only in-frame clones are kept and a portion is missing. Recorded here are under 30,000 clones, none singletons. The sequencing sample was made of peripheral blood mononuclear cells. These receptors were collected from a person between 18 and 70 years old in good health.

The sample holds many counts of this clone. The CDR3 goes on 3 residues after the read ends, and that part is filled in from the germline J gene. J is TRBJ2-5 and V is TRBV6-2 or TRBV6-3; perhaps TRBD2 as D (6 bases). The CDR3 runs to 16 residues. Deletions cut 2 bases from V and 5 bases from J, with 18 bases between. The V gene's germline CDR1 is MNHEY and CDR2 SVGEGT. The CDR3 protein is CASSYPDYAEGETQYF. The sequenced part of the CDR3 DNA is TGTGCCAGCAGTTACCCGGACTACGCCGAGGGGGAGACC.

Remarks on this clone: The read is 3 residues too short to cover the CDR3 end, so that end is filled in from the germline J gene. This chain connects TRBV6-2 or TRBV6-3 to TRBJ1-2; tentative D call: TRBD1 (6 bases). The germline CDR1 and CDR2 sequences are MNHEY and SVGEGT. The CDR3 is made up of 16 amino acids. This CDR3 is CASIPGPGTPNNDYTF. The covered CDR3 bases are TGTGCCAGCATCCCCGGTCCGGGGACACCAAACAATGAC.

This clone was seen ten or more times. The observed sequence ends 3 residues before the CDR3 terminus, with the missing tail filled in from the germline J gene. The chain recombines TRBV19 with TRBJ2-3, with a possible D match to TRBD2 (7 bases). The germline gives CDR1 LNHDA, CDR2 SQIVND (reference sequence). V was trimmed by 5 bases and J by 2 bases, leaving 14 bases between them. The CDR3 totals 15 residues. This CDR3 is CASSSQGRDTDTQYF. The part of the CDR3 DNA that was read is TGTGCCAGTAGTTCCCAGGGGAGGGACACAGATACG.

This clone was recorded many times. Read data end 3 residues before the CDR3 end; the end is taken from the germline J gene. The V and J genes are TRBV7-6 and TRBJ2-2, with 9 bases aligning to TRBD2. The germline CDR1 and CDR2 sequences are SGHVS and FNYEAQ. This CDR3 is built from 14 residues. With V trimmed by 8 bases and J by 3 bases, 4 bases remained unmatched. CDR3 protein: CASQAGGDTGELFF. The part of the CDR3 DNA that was read is TGTGCCAGCCAAGCGGGGGGTGACACCGGGGAG.

This clone occurred many times. The DNA ends 3 residues before the CDR3 does, and the rest of the CDR3 is filled in from the germline J gene. The chain is built from TRBV7-8 and TRBJ1-1; TRBD1 might be the D (6 bases). CDR1 and CDR2 (germline): SGHVS, FQNEAQ. This CDR3 comprises 13 residues. The CDR3 region is CASSYPRDMKAFF. CDR3 DNA (partial): TGTGCCAGCAGCTATCCCCGGGACATGAAA.

In its sample, this clone was seen many times. A read error may produce the germline difference seen at one junction end. The CDR3 goes on 3 residues after the read ends, and that part is filled in from the germline J gene. This chain uses TRBV20-1 with TRBJ1-2; 9 nucleotides match TRBD1. The CDR3 has 15 amino acids. Per germline, CDR1 DFQATT and CDR2 SNEGSKA (reference sequence). The CDR3 sequence: CSARGQGQSDYGYTF. The part of the CDR3 DNA that was read is TGCAGTGCGAGAGGACAGGGGCAATCTGACTATGGC.

This clone was seen repeatedly, ten times or more. Sequencing ends 3 residues short of the CDR3 end; the germline J gene provides the rest. V gene TRBV5-1 combines with J gene TRBJ2-4; TRBD1 agrees at 11 bases. The CDR3 is 18 residues long. After removal of 0 bases from V and 8 bases from J, the junction contained 13 bases not matched to a gene. The germline CDR1 and CDR2 sequences are SGHRS and YFSETQ. CDR3 DNA, as far as it was read: TGCGCCAGCAGCTTGGAGCCTGGACAGGGGGCCACGTGGGACATT. It yields the protein CASSLEPGQGATWDI. The complete CDR3 protein is CASSLEPGQGATWDIQYF.

In its sample, this clone was seen many times. The observed sequence ends 3 residues before the CDR3 terminus, with the missing tail filled in from the germline J gene. The chain combines TRBV29-1 with TRBJ1-1; tentative D call: TRBD1 (5 bases). From germline, CDR1 is SQVTM and CDR2 ANQGSEA. The CDR3 is 13 residues long. CDR3 loop: CSVEDGQGLNAFF. CDR3 DNA (partial): TGCAGCGTTGAAGATGGGCAGGGTCTGAAT.

There are many counts of this clone. The read terminates 3 residues before the CDR3 end, so the remaining end is supplied by the germline J gene. The genes are TRBV19 and TRBJ1-1; 9 nucleotides match TRBD1. The CDR3 consists of 17 residues. Germline CDR1 and CDR2: LNHDA and SQIVND (reference sequence). Trimming removed 5 bases from V and 0 bases from J; junction bases left unmatched: 10. The covered CDR3 bases are TGTGCCAGTAGTGCCGAGGACAGGGGAATCTTGAACACTGAA. Amino acids: CASSAEDRGILNTE. The whole CDR3 region reads CASSAEDRGILNTEAFF. Full variable domain (outside the CDR3, taken from reference TRBV19 and TRBJ1-1): DGGITQSPKYLFRKEGQNVTLSCEQNLNHDAMYWYRQDPGQGLRLIYYSQIVNDFQKGDIAEGYSVSREKKESFPLTVTSAQKNPTAFYLCASSAEDRGILNTEAFFGQGTRLTVV.

With respect to this clone: From the germline J gene comes the end of the CDR3, since the read stops 3 residues before it. The V and J genes are TRBV7-6 and TRBJ1-5, with 7 nucleotides matching TRBD1. V trimming: 3 bases; J trimming: 7 bases; junction bases outside the gene matches: 9. Germline assignment: CDR1 SGHVS and CDR2 FNYEAQ. The CDR3 is 15 residues long. CDR3 DNA, as far as it was read: TGTGCCAGCAGCTTGACCAGGGACAGCAGGCAGCCC. This sequence encodes CASSLTRDSRQP. The whole CDR3 sequence is CASSLTRDSRQPQHF.

This clone was seen repeatedly, ten times or more. With the read ending 3 residues before the CDR3 end, the germline J gene is used to fill in that end. The rearrangement joins TRBV6-1 to TRBJ2-4, with unresolved D. CDR1 and CDR2 from the germline V gene are MNHNS and SASEGT. The CDR3 is 16 residues long. Trimming shortened V by 2 bases and J by 1 base, and 12 bases separated the two germline ends. Incomplete CDR3 DNA: TGTGCCAGCAGTGAAAGGGTCCCAGAGGCCAAAAACATT. This translates into CASSERVPEAKNI. The CDR3 in full is CASSERVPEAKNIQYF.

In its sample, this clone was seen many times. From the germline J gene comes the end of the CDR3, since the read stops 3 residues before it. V and J are TRBV7-2 and TRBJ1-2; possible D gene TRBD1, 5 bases. From germline, CDR1 is SGHTA and CDR2 FQGNSA. The CDR3 loop spans 14 amino acids. The V and J ends lost 1 base and 5 bases respectively, with 11 bases between them. The CDR3 protein is CASSLGQGGYGYTF. The sequenced part of the CDR3 DNA is TGTGCCAGCAGCTTAGGGCAGGGTGGGTATGGC.

This clone was seen ten or more times. The DNA ends 3 residues before the CDR3 does, and the rest of the CDR3 is filled in from the germline J gene. This chain uses TRBV20-1 with TRBJ2-5; 7 bases fit TRBD2. Germline V gives CDR1 DFQATT, CDR2 SNEGSKA (reference sequence). This CDR3 region has 12 residues. J lost 3 bases, V lost 7 bases, and 5 bases had no gene match. CDR3 DNA, as far as it was read: TGCAGTGGTGGCGGGGGAAAAGAGACC. It specifies CSGGGGKET. The whole CDR3 protein is CSGGGGKETQYF.

There are many counts of this clone. The CDR3 end falls 3 residues outside the read, so it is completed with the germline J gene. The J gene is TRBJ1-3, the V gene TRBV6-9, with D hard to call. The CDR3 is 15 amino acids. Trimming left V 2 bases short and J 5 bases short, with 13 bases between. The V gene's germline CDR1 is MNHGY and CDR2 SVAAGI. CDR3 DNA, as far as it was read: TGTGCCAGCAGTTATCGGACTGAGTTCCGAAACACC. Translating gives CASSYRTEFRNT. The whole CDR3 protein reads CASSYRTEFRNTIYF.

This clone was detected only a few times. The CDR3 goes on 3 residues after the read ends, and that part is filled in from the germline J gene. The V and J genes are TRBV5-1 and TRBJ2-3, with TRBD1 identical over 7 bases. The germline gives CDR1 SGHRS, CDR2 YFSETQ. The CDR3 has 11 residues. CDR3 residues: CASSLGQAQYF. CDR3 DNA (partial): TGCGCCAGCAGCCTCGGACAGGCG.

This clone has at least ten counts. The CDR3 end is not reached by the read, which stops 3 residues before it; the germline J gene fills it in. The rearrangement links TRBV6-1 to TRBJ2-7; 7 bases are a match to TRBD2. Germline CDR1 MNHNS, CDR2 SASEGT. V was pared by 2 bases and J by 2 bases, with 6 bases of the junction left unmatched. The CDR3 has 15 residues. CDR3 residues: CASSERGLFTYEQYF. Partial CDR3 DNA: TGTGCCAGCAGTGAAAGGGGACTATTTACCTACGAG.

This clone was seen ten or more times. The read comes to an end 3 residues before the CDR3 does, leaving the germline J gene to fill in the end. The rearrangement links TRBV18 to TRBJ2-5; TRBD2 matches at 10 bases. J gave up 1 base and V 7 bases, and 9 bases lay outside the gene matches. Germline V lookup: CDR1 KGHSH, CDR2 LQKENI. The CDR3 covers 16 residues. This chain's CDR3 is CASLSIAGGTQETQYF. The part of the CDR3 DNA that was read is TGTGCCAGCTTATCCATAGCGGGGGGCACCCAAGAGACC.

Turning to this clone: Coverage ceases 3 residues before the CDR3 finishes, and the germline J gene fills in the end. This chain joins TRBV7-6 and TRBJ2-2; D may correspond to TRBD1 or TRBD2 (6 bases each). The CDR3 loop spans 16 amino acids. Germline assignment: CDR1 SGHVS and CDR2 FNYEAQ. The ends were cut back, 2 bases at V and 4 bases at J, with 14 bases in the middle. The sequenced CDR3 bases are TGTGCCAGCAGCTTAATGATGCGGGACATCACCGGGGAG. Translation: CASSLMMRDITGE. The whole CDR3 protein is CASSLMMRDITGELFF.

About this clone: Coverage ceases 3 residues before the CDR3 finishes, and the germline J gene fills in the end. The genes are TRBV30 and TRBJ1-1; D unresolved. Trimming removed 3 bases from V and 5 bases from J, with 10 bases in between. CDR3 length: 12 residues. CDR1 is GTSNPN, CDR2 SVGIG, per germline (reference sequence). The CDR3 loop reads CAWRARRTEAFF. CDR3 bases read: TGTGCCTGGAGGGCCCGGCGGACTGAA.

This clone has a count of ten or more. The read gets to within 3 residues of the CDR3 end, and the germline J gene fills in the rest. The chain links TRBV30 to TRBJ2-5, with a tentative D call TRBD2 (6 bases). There are 15 residues in the CDR3. In germline, CDR1 is GTSNPN, CDR2 SVGIG (reference sequence). V was clipped by 2 bases and J by 7 bases, with 20 bases between them. This CDR3 reads CAWSSPRGLQVTQYF. CDR3 DNA, as far as it was read: TGTGCCTGGAGTTCCCCTAGGGGACTTCAGGTGACC. Drawing the rest from reference TRBV30 and TRBJ2-5, the complete variable domain is SQTIHQWPATLVQPVGSPLSLECTVEGTSNPNLYWYRQAAGRGLQLLFYSVGIGQISSEVPQNLSASRPQDRQFILSSKKLLLSDSGFYLCAWSSPRGLQVTQYFGPGTRLLVL.

The sample holds many counts of this clone. The read ends 3 residues before the CDR3 terminus; that terminus is restored from the germline J gene. Other DNA sequences within the sample encode an identical CDR3. The V and J genes are TRBV19 and TRBJ2-7; 8 nucleotides align to TRBD2. This CDR3 contains 13 residues. The germline V gene has CDR1 LNHDA and CDR2 SQIVND (reference sequence). The CDR3 sequence is CASAGGAGYEQYF. CDR3 DNA (partial): TGTGCTAGCGCCGGGGGGGCTGGCTACGAG. Complete variable domain (other parts from reference TRBV19 and TRBJ2-7): DGGITQSPKYLFRKEGQNVTLSCEQNLNHDAMYWYRQDPGQGLRLIYYSQIVNDFQKGDIAEGYSVSREKKESFPLTVTSAQKNPTAFYLCASAGGAGYEQYFGPGTRLTVT.

This clone appeared many times. The CDR3 is cut off 3 residues early in the read; its end comes from the germline J gene. The chain joins TRBV20-1 to TRBJ2-7; maybe TRBD2 (6 bases). The CDR3 loop spans 12 amino acids. The V gene's germline CDR1 is DFQATT and CDR2 SNEGSKA (reference sequence). The covered CDR3 bases are TGCAGCGCGGCGGGACTTAACTACGAG. This codes for CSAAGLNYE. Given in full, the CDR3 is CSAAGLNYEQYF.

This clone rates as medium-sized. The read comes to an end 3 residues before the CDR3 does, leaving the germline J gene to fill in the end. The chain carries TRBV9 and TRBJ2-1, with TRBD2 identical over 8 bases. V was pared by 0 bases and J by 2 bases, with 7 bases of the junction left unmatched. Germline assignment: CDR1 SGDLS and CDR2 YYNGEE. This CDR3 has 17 amino acids. The CDR3 is CASSVVGGGPPYNEQFF. The covered CDR3 bases are TGTGCCAGCAGCGTAGTAGGCGGGGGGCCCCCCTACAATGAG.

This clone was seen repeatedly, ten times or more. The CDR3 is cut off 3 residues early in the read; its end comes from the germline J gene. The chain employs TRBV19 and TRBJ2-7, with 7 bases fitting TRBD1. The CDR3 runs 13 residues. The germline CDR1 and CDR2 sequences are LNHDA and SQIVND (reference sequence). V trimming: 6 bases; J trimming: 3 bases; junction bases outside the gene matches: 5. CDR3 DNA (partial): TGTGCCAGTAGCACAGGACAGGTCTACGAG. As protein: CASSTGQVYE. From start to end, the CDR3 is CASSTGQVYEQYF. Full variable domain (outside the CDR3, taken from reference TRBV19 and TRBJ2-7): DGGITQSPKYLFRKEGQNVTLSCEQNLNHDAMYWYRQDPGQGLRLIYYSQIVNDFQKGDIAEGYSVSREKKESFPLTVTSAQKNPTAFYLCASSTGQVYEQYFGPGTRLTVT.

This clone was recorded at least ten times. The read gets to within 3 residues of the CDR3 end, and the germline J gene fills in the rest. This chain connects TRBV18 to TRBJ1-5; 8 bases are a match to TRBD1. The CDR3 has 15 residues. With V trimmed by 3 bases and J by 1 base, 2 bases remained unmatched. CDR1 KGHSH and CDR2 LQKENI come from the germline V gene. The CDR3 bases that were read are TGTGCCAGCTCACCGGACAGGGAAAGCAATCAGCCC. Protein sequence: CASSPDRESNQP. The complete CDR3 reads CASSPDRESNQPQHF. Full variable domain (remainder filled in from reference TRBV18 and TRBJ1-5): NAGVMQNPRHLVRRRGQEARLRCSPMKGHSHVYWYRQLPEEGLKFMVYLQKENIIDESGMPKERFSAEFPKEGPSILRIQQVVRGDSAAYFCASSPDRESNQPQHFGDGTRLSIL.

This clone was counted at least ten times. The read terminates 3 residues before the CDR3 end, so the remaining end is supplied by the germline J gene. The rearrangement joins TRBV5-1 to TRBJ1-1; possible D gene TRBD1, 6 bases. The CDR3 runs to 15 residues. Trimming removed 1 base at V and 4 bases at J, with 14 bases between. In germline, CDR1 is SGHRS, CDR2 YFSETQ. Partial CDR3 DNA: TGCGCCAGCAGCTTGCCTACAGGGTTTTCCACTGAA. Its translation: CASSLPTGFSTE. The whole CDR3 protein reads CASSLPTGFSTEAFF.